A selection of T cell receptor beta chains follows, all from one sample in a study of T cell responses to AZD1222 COVID-19 vaccine. Repertoires were generated with immunoSEQ multiplex PCR, while TCRdb's copy carries only in-frame clones and drops some. The sample includes under 200,000 clones, 70% to 90% of them seen just once. The material was peripheral blood, obtained 28 days after the second AZD1222 dose. Source of these receptors: an adult who received the AZD1222 COVID-19 vaccine. Both conserved end residues are part of each CDR3. A D gene is named only where the DNA matches it firmly. Rows give clone size only sometimes, using once, few, many, or a class for an expanded clone.

d_call | j_call | v_call | clone_size | cdr3_aa | cdr3_nt
. | TRBJ2-1 | TRBV7-2 | . | CASSSTGGPQLYNEQFF | TGTGCCAGCAGCTCGACCGGGGGACCCCAGCTGTACAATGAGCAGTTCTTC
TRBD2 | TRBJ2-7 | TRBV7-9 | once | CASSLGGGYEQYF | TGTGCCAGCAGCTTAGGCGGGGGCTACGAGCAGTACTTC
TRBD2 | TRBJ2-2 | TRBV18 | few | CASSPSGSNTGELFF | TGTGCCAGCTCACCCAGCGGGAGTAACACCGGGGAGCTGTTTTTT
. | TRBJ2-3 | TRBV7-3 | . | CASSAGASTDTQYF | TGTGCCAGCAGCGCGGGCGCTAGCACAGATACGCAGTATTTT
. | TRBJ1-3 | TRBV12-3/TRBV12-4 | once | CASSERPGNTIYF | TGTGCCAGCAGCGAAAGACCTGGAAACACCATATATTTT
. | TRBJ1-2 | TRBV7-9 | . | CASSLLTANYGYTF | TGTGCCAGCAGCTTATTGACAGCTAACTATGGCTACACCTTC
TRBD1 | TRBJ2-1 | TRBV19 | . | CASRNRGGSYNEQFF | TGTGCCAGTAGGAACAGGGGCGGCTCCTACAATGAGCAGTTCTTC
TRBD1 | TRBJ2-6 | TRBV19 | . | CASRQGVFSGANVLTF | TGTGCCAGTCGACAGGGGGTGTTCTCTGGGGCCAACGTCCTGACTTTC
TRBD1 | TRBJ1-1 | TRBV19 | . | CASSRQGMNTEAFF | TGTGCCAGTAGTCGACAGGGGATGAACACTGAAGCTTTCTTT
TRBD1 | TRBJ1-2 | TRBV27 | . | CASSLPGGVGYTF | TGTGCCAGCAGTTTACCAGGGGGAGTTGGCTACACCTTC
TRBD2 | TRBJ2-1 | TRBV28 | . | CASSLTTSGTYNEQFF | TGTGCCAGCAGTCTGACTACTAGCGGGACCTACAATGAGCAGTTCTTC
TRBD2 | TRBJ2-1 | TRBV18 | . | CASSPDRAGGRYNEQFF | TGTGCCAGCTCCCCCGATAGAGCGGGAGGCCGCTACAATGAGCAGTTCTTC
. | TRBJ2-7 | TRBV25-1 | . | CASSDTGTQGSYEQYF | TGTGCCAGCAGTGATACCGGGACTCAGGGATCCTACGAGCAGTACTTC